Below, 21 T cell receptor beta chains from the same sample are listed, as sequenced in a study of identical twins. TCRdb reprocessed the 5' RACE reads with MiXCR, giving one entry per CDR3 protein. The sample lists approximately 500,000 distinct CDR3 sequences, 20% to 25% occurring once. These data also featured in a second study, about T cells expressing NK-cell markers.

The sequenced sample consisted of CD4+ T cells sorted from blood. The receptors were sampled from a woman aged 18-29 years in good health.

The table lists this clonotype with a few counts. This rearrangement joins TRBV10-3 to TRBJ2-3, with D perhaps matching TRBD1 (5 bases). Between the trimmed V and J ends, which lost 6 bases and 6 bases, there was a span of 10 bases. The CDR3 is 12 amino acids. Germline loops: CDR1 ENHRY, CDR2 SYGVKD. CDR3 nucleotide sequence: TGTGCCATCAGGGACAAGTCGGATACGCAGTATTTT. It specifies CAIRDKSDTQYF.

In this sample, this clonotype turned up a few times. The chain joins TRBV5-1 to TRBJ1-1; 10 nucleotides align to TRBD1. CDR3 size: 15 residues. The germline CDR1 and CDR2 sequences are SGHRS and YFSETQ. Losses at the gene ends were 4 bases for V and 4 bases for J; bases not matched to a gene: 7. DNA for the CDR3: TGCGCCAGCAGCGTGACAGGGGGCGCGAGCACTGAAGCTTTCTTT. Its translation is CASSVTGGASTEAFF.

The chain is built from TRBV28 and TRBJ2-7; D is possibly TRBD2 (6 bases). This CDR3 comprises 13 residues. Trimming cost V 8 bases and J 0 bases, with 11 bases left between them. Germline assignment: CDR1 MDHEN and CDR2 SYDVKM. The CDR3 DNA reads as TGTGCCAGCGGAGGGGCTAGCTCCTACGAGCAGTACTTC. Translation gives CASGGASSYEQYF. The variable domain in full, completed from reference TRBV28 and TRBJ2-7, reads DVKVTQSSRYLVKRTGEKVFLECVQDMDHENMFWYRQDPGLGLRLIYFSYDVKMKEKGDIPEGYSVSREKKERFSLILESASTNQTSMYLCASGGASSYEQYFGPGTRLTVT.

The chain joins TRBV5-1 to TRBJ1-6; a weak D match, TRBD1 (6 bases). The CDR3 loop spans 13 amino acids. Between the trimmed V and J ends, which lost 7 bases and 9 bases, there was a span of 14 bases. Germline CDR1 reads SGHRS; CDR2 reads YFSETQ. In DNA form, the CDR3 reads TGCGCCAGCCCACCGGGACACTTTTCACCCCTCCACTTT. This encodes CASPPGHFSPLHF. Full variable domain (missing parts from reference TRBV5-1 and TRBJ1-6): KAGVTQTPRYLIKTRGQQVTLSCSPISGHRSVSWYQQTPGQGLQFLFEYFSETQRNKGNFPGRFSGRQFSNSRSEMNVSTLELGDSALYLCASPPGHFSPLHFGNGTRLTVT.

The chain recombines TRBV30 with TRBJ2-7; 7 bases agree with TRBD2. The CDR3 loop spans 15 amino acids. The J segment lost 2 bases and the V segment lost 3 bases, leaving 10 bases of the junction unmatched. CDR1 and CDR2 from the germline V gene are GTSNPN and SVGIG (reference sequence). The CDR3 coding sequence is TGTGCCTGGAGACCCGGGACTACCAAACCCTACGAGCAGTACTTC. Its translation: CAWRPGTTKPYEQYF.

The V and J genes are TRBV7-9 and TRBJ2-1; 11 nucleotides match TRBD2. CDR1 SEHNR and CDR2 FQNEAQ come from the germline V gene (reference sequence). J gave up 3 bases and V 5 bases, and 6 bases lay outside the gene matches. CDR3 length equals 16 residues. CDR3 protein: CASSPRLAGLYNEQFF. The CDR3 nucleotides read TGTGCCAGCAGCCCACGACTAGCGGGGCTCTACAATGAGCAGTTCTTC.

The chain carries TRBV20-1 and TRBJ1-1; 8 bases map to TRBD1. After removal of 2 bases from V and 3 bases from J, the junction contained 8 bases not matched to a gene. The CDR3 spans 15 residues. Germline loops: CDR1 DFQATT, CDR2 SNEGSKA (reference sequence). CDR3 sequence (DNA): TGCAGTGCTAGACAGACAGGGGAGTGGGACACTGAAGCTTTCTTT. Protein sequence: CSARQTGEWDTEAFF.

CDR3 protein: CASSRTGKGETQYF. The CDR3 DNA follows: TGCGCCAGCAGTCGGACAGGGAAGGGGGAGACCCAGTACTTC. The V call is TRBV10-2, the J call TRBJ2-5, with 8 bases identical to TRBD1. Germline lookup yields CDR1 WSHSY and CDR2 SAAADI. The CDR3 is 14 amino acids. Trimming at V came to 5 bases and at J to 5 bases, leaving 7 bases not matched to a gene.

This clonotype has only a few counts. V is TRBV5-1 and J is TRBJ2-1; TRBD2 matches at 9 bases. Trimming removed 3 bases from V and 3 bases from J; junction bases left unmatched: 4. Germline CDR1 reads SGHRS; CDR2 reads YFSETQ. The CDR3 has 15 residues. CDR3 in DNA: TGCGCCAGCAGCTCCGGACTAGCGAACTACAATGAGCAGTTCTTC. Protein sequence: CASSSGLANYNEQFF.

This clonotype was picked up a small number of times. The V call is TRBV4-2, the J call TRBJ2-1; maybe TRBD1 (5 bases). The CDR3 is made up of 16 amino acids. Trimming cost V 1 base and J 3 bases, with 13 bases left between them. Germline assignment: CDR1 LGHNA and CDR2 YNFKEQ. In nucleotides, the CDR3 is TGTGCCAGCAGCCAAGTATTTTCAGGGCGCTACAATGAGCAGTTCTTC. This translates into CASSQVFSGRYNEQFF.

Comment on this clonotype: No DNA is shown, since the ends of the CDR3 on it are uncertain; the CDR3 is the one TCRdb lists. The chain carries TRBV20-1 and TRBJ2-7; the D call of TRBD2 is as the table states it, not checked on the DNA. The CDR3 adds up to 14 amino acids, both ends counted. Germline CDR1 is DFQATT and CDR2 is SNEGSKA (reference sequence). The CDR3: CSALGTERVYEQYF.

This clonotype was seen more than once but under ten times. This chain uses TRBV7-9 with TRBJ2-3, with a tentative D call TRBD2 (6 bases). The V gene lost 2 bases and the J gene lost 4 bases, with 19 bases spanning the gap. Germline V gene data show CDR1 as SEHNR and CDR2 as FQNEAQ (reference sequence). This CDR3 region has 17 residues. CDR3 DNA: TGTGCCAGCAGCTTACTTGCGACTAGTCTCTGGCCAGATACGCAGTATTTT. This sequence encodes CASSLLATSLWPDTQYF. Variable domain in full (rest from reference TRBV7-9 and TRBJ2-3): DTGVSQNPRHKITKRGQNVTFRCDPISEHNRLYWYRQTLGQGPEFLTYFQNEAQLEKSRLLSDRFSAERPKGSFSTLEIQRTEQGDSAMYLCASSLLATSLWPDTQYFGPGTRLTVL.

The V and J genes are TRBV28 and TRBJ2-7; possible D gene TRBD1, 5 bases. CDR3 length: 14 residues. With 0 bases removed from V and 2 bases from J, the gap between germline ends came to 8 bases. CDR1 MDHEN and CDR2 SYDVKM come from the germline V gene. CDR3 sequence: CASSLWDTAYEQYF. CDR3 DNA sequence: TGTGCCAGCAGTTTATGGGACACAGCCTACGAGCAGTACTTC.

The chain employs TRBV12-3 or TRBV12-4 and TRBJ2-2, with D hard to call. This CDR3 is 16 amino acids long. V gave up 3 bases and J gave up 1 base, with 12 bases separating them. The CDR3, as DNA: TGTGCCAGCAGTTTTACAGTTCTGGTGAACACCGGGGAGCTGTTTTTT. Amino acid sequence: CASSFTVLVNTGELFF.

V is TRBV12-3 or TRBV12-4 and J is TRBJ1-6; D is ambiguous. V was shortened by 8 bases and J by 8 bases, with 16 bases between the two germline ends. This CDR3 region has 14 residues. The CDR3 is CASGRSPRDSPLHF. The CDR3 DNA sequence: TGTGCCAGCGGGCGGAGTCCTAGGGATTCACCCCTCCACTTT.

The V call is TRBV24-1, the J call TRBJ2-3; D might be TRBD2 (6 bases). V was cut by 0 bases and J by 3 bases, with 9 bases left in between. This CDR3 region has 15 residues. CDR1 and CDR2 from the germline V gene are KGHDR and SFDVKD. The CDR3 sequence is CATSDLGGKTDTQYF. The CDR3 DNA reads TGTGCCACCAGTGATTTGGGCGGGAAGACAGATACGCAGTATTTT.

The chain uses TRBV14 and TRBJ2-7; D ambiguous. This CDR3 region has 13 residues. V lost 4 bases and J 1 base, leaving 8 bases between the germline ends. The germline V gene encodes CDR1 SGHDN and CDR2 FVKESK. CDR3 DNA: TGTGCCAGCAGCCGCCGGTTTTCCTACGAGCAGTACTTC. Its protein product is CASSRRFSYEQYF.

This clonotype was counted at least ten times. In DNA form, the CDR3 reads TGCGCCAGCAGCCAAGATCTTGGAGGGACAGGGAGCAATCAGCCCCAGCATTTT. Encoded protein: CASSQDLGGTGSNQPQHF. The V gene is TRBV4-3, the J gene TRBJ1-5; 9 nucleotides line up with TRBD1. CDR3 size: 18 residues. V was clipped by 0 bases and J by 1 base; unmatched bases: 7. CDR1 LGHNA and CDR2 YSLEER come from the germline V gene.

The chain joins TRBV5-1 to TRBJ2-4; D may correspond to TRBD1 or TRBD2 (6 bases each). The ends were cut back, 4 bases at V and 1 base at J, with 9 bases in the middle. The CDR3 sequence is 14 residues long. Per germline, CDR1 SGHRS and CDR2 YFSETQ. CDR3 sequence (DNA): TGCGCCAGCAGCCCGGGGGCGGCCAAAAACATTCAGTACTTC. It translates to CASSPGAAKNIQYF.

There are a few counts of this clonotype. The genes are TRBV20-1 and TRBJ2-3; maybe TRBD1 (5 bases). The CDR3 loop spans 14 amino acids. The V gene lost 3 bases and the J gene lost 0 bases, with 10 bases spanning the gap. Germline V CDR1 and CDR2: DFQATT, SNEGSKA (reference sequence). CDR3 sequence: CSASEGVSTDTQYF. As DNA, the CDR3 is TGCAGTGCTAGTGAAGGGGTTAGCACAGATACGCAGTATTTT.

In nucleotides, the CDR3 is TGTGCCAGCAGCGCAGGGACTAATGATTACAATGAGCAGTTCTTC. Translated: CASSAGTNDYNEQFF. The V and J genes are TRBV9 and TRBJ2-1; 7 positions agree with TRBD2. V trimming: 3 bases; J trimming: 4 bases; junction bases outside the gene matches: 7. This CDR3 has 15 residues. In germline, CDR1 is SGDLS, CDR2 YYNGEE.